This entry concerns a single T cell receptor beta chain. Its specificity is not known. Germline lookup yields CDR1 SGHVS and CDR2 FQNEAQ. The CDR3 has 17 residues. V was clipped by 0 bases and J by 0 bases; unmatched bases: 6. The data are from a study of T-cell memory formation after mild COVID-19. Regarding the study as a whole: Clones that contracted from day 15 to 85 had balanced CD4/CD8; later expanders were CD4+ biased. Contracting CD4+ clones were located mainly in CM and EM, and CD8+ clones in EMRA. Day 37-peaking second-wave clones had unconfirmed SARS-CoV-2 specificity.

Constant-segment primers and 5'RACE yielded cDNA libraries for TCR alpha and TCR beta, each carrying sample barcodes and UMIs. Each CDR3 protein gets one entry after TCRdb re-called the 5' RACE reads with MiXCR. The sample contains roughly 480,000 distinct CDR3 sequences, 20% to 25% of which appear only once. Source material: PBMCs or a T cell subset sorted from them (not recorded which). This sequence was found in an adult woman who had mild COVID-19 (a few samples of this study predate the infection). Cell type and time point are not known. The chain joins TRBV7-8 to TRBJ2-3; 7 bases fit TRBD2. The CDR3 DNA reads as TGTGCCAGCAGCTTAGCTCTGGCAGCGGGGAGCACAGATACGCAGTATTTT. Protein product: CASSLALAAGSTDTQYF.